This is a list of T cell receptor beta chains from one sample in a study of blood T cell repertoires in COVID-19. Sequenced by immunoSEQ multiplex PCR; TCRdb stores in-frame clones only, minus some. The data contain approximately 90,000 clones, about two thirds of them singletons. The sequencing sample was made of peripheral blood. The receptors come from an elderly woman with acute or convalescent COVID-19. The CDR3 runs from the conserved cysteine through the conserved F or W. The D gene is left open where the match is weak.

V	D	J	CDR3
TRBV5-1	.	TRBJ2-2	CASSLGATNTGELFF
TRBV24-1	TRBD1	TRBJ2-2	CATSDDSTGPNTGELFF
TRBV5-5	.	TRBJ1-1	CASSSLSLAGNTEAFF
TRBV9	.	TRBJ2-3	CASSPTPTEDTQYF
TRBV19	.	TRBJ1-2	CASTSWGSNYGYTF
TRBV6-5	.	TRBJ2-2	CASTPGTNTGELFF
TRBV6-5	TRBD1	TRBJ2-5	CASSLDRLEQTQYF
TRBV27	.	TRBJ2-5	CASSPTGETQYF
TRBV4-2	TRBD2	TRBJ2-7	CASSQIAGAFYEQYF
TRBV6-1	.	TRBJ2-3	CASSDPGTDTQYF
TRBV28	.	TRBJ1-2	CASSLPGEFYGYTF
TRBV29-1	TRBD1	TRBJ1-6	CSVEKSEGQRNSPLHF
TRBV18	TRBD1	TRBJ2-1	CASSPTTGEDEQFF
TRBV30	.	TRBJ1-5	CAWSLGAGSQPQHF
TRBV14	.	TRBJ2-3	CASSWAYSADTQYF
TRBV20-1	.	TRBJ1-6	CSAIERSDSPLHF
TRBV20-1	.	TRBJ2-3	CSASQGTEHLDTQYF
TRBV27	TRBD1	TRBJ2-7	CASSLGAGGSYEQYF
TRBV7-9	.	TRBJ2-2	CASSLPSGLMNTGELFF
TRBV5-1	TRBD2	TRBJ2-5	CASRTTSGGQETQYF
TRBV6-2/TRBV6-3	.	TRBJ2-7	CASSSMGAAYYEQYF
TRBV6-5	.	TRBJ1-2	CASSPIRQIVKGYTF
TRBV28	.	TRBJ2-4	CASSSWGTKNIQYF
TRBV30	TRBD2	TRBJ2-5	CAWSVLGLTSGGETQYF
TRBV28	.	TRBJ1-5	CAIEGGYSNQPQHF
TRBV11-2	.	TRBJ1-1	CASSLVAGSTEAFF
TRBV6-5	TRBD1	TRBJ1-1	CASSYPGQGMLTFF
TRBV7-9	.	TRBJ1-2	CASSLLDSNYGYTF
TRBV9	.	TRBJ1-4	CASSAEGQGYEKLFF
TRBV4-3	.	TRBJ1-1	CASSQDTAGNTEAFF
TRBV3-1/TRBV3-2	TRBD2	TRBJ2-2	CASSRGGSRTGELFF
TRBV21-1	.	TRBJ1-6	CASRKIRVSYNSPLHF
TRBV4-2	TRBD2	TRBJ2-1	CASSLETTGTSGGIDEQFF
TRBV18	.	TRBJ1-5	CASSPGADAKPQHF
TRBV18	TRBD1	TRBJ1-1	CASSLDRVTEAFF
TRBV27	TRBD1	TRBJ1-4	CASSFKGAFGEKLFF
TRBV11-2	.	TRBJ1-2	CASSSGDRLSRGYTF
TRBV14	.	TRBJ2-2	CASSQVPYPRGTGELFF
TRBV30	.	TRBJ1-4	CAWSVTRPNEKLFF
TRBV10-3	TRBD1	TRBJ1-1	CAISIGTDNTEAFF